This section outlines one T cell receptor beta chain sequence together with its context. Its antigen target is currently unknown. Base-call qualities are not available, and no considerably larger clone is one nucleotide away. The data are from a study of T cell responses to AZD1222 COVID-19 vaccine (dated by TCRdb to the early 2020s). Study-level background: AZD1222 recipients with second doses at about 4 weeks or about 12 weeks were pooled, because spike-specific TCR depth and breadth did not differ between schedules. TCR sequencing covered 233 trial participants: nearly 210 given two doses of AZD1222 and approximately 25 given two doses of MenACWY control vaccine. Trial participants were enrolled by age into subgroups of 18-55, 56-69 and 70-plus years, and approximately 150, 30 and 60 TCR-sequenced participants, respectively, were included in these subgroups.

Findings and caveats that apply to the study as a whole: Because no day 14 peak-response samples were available, the repertoires could be characterized only after the peak T cell response. Only 5 to 7 AZD1222 recipients were SARS-CoV-2 seropositive at baseline, limiting conclusions about previously exposed vaccinees. Participants were mostly white British, with more females than males. The authors suggested clonal diversity may have been underestimated. After two AZD1222 doses, both the breadth and the depth of spike-specific TCRs were significantly higher than at day 0 and than in MenACWY recipients. Reportedly, close to half of the unique spike-specific TCRs recognized epitopes lying outside the regions that are mutated in the B.1.351 and B.1.1.7 variants. The whole spike protein was spanned by vaccine-associated CD4 TCRs, and dominant responses were seen in regions 160-218 and 743-854. The 56-69-year group was small, and its depth increase did not reach significance, likely because of low power.

The time point label, read with the paper, signifies: baseline before first vaccination. Vaccinee samples were obtained from the UK trials COV001 and COV002, which included a single-blind randomized controlled phase 2/3 trial of AZD1222 (ChAdOx1 nCoV-19) in healthy adults. Trial participant PBMC samples were collected at day 0 and day 28 after the second dose for TCRbeta chain sequencing. The CDR3 regions of human TCRbeta chains were analyzed by immunosequencing. The study's own analysis went as follows. Repertoire TCRs were matched against a reference library of SARS-CoV-2-specific TCRs generated with the MIRA antigen-specificity platform. Breadth meant the fraction of unique TCRs that were SARS-CoV-2-associated, whereas depth meant the fraction of total T cells that were SARS-CoV-2-associated. Using the MIRA data, each spike-specific TCR was mapped to the spike region that the TCR reacts to and placed in a CD4 or CD8 class. Log10-transformed breadth and depth values were compared by one-way ANOVA with Sidak's multiple comparisons tests. TCRdb limited this immuneACCESS table to in-frame rearrangements with V and J called. A share of clones is missing; checked studies link under half to unresolved V genes, and the rest is unexplained. V and J calls and clone size are given by that table; D and trimming were obtained from the DNA. This sample comprises 84,000 or so clones, over 80% of them detected only once. The ten biggest clones cover about 15% of the sample.

The CDR3 goes from the cysteine to the phenylalanine over 12 residues. The kept DNA is CDR3 alone, 36 bases in frame from the first base. Based on the germline V gene, the CDR1 and CDR2 sequences are ENHRY and SYGVKD. From V the trimming removes 6 bases and from J it removes 8 bases, while the gene matches leave 3 bases of the junction unaccounted for. The rearranged chain carries TRBV10-3 and TRBJ2-1, with 8 junctional bases fitting TRBD2. The clonotype comes from an adult in good health. Sequencing was performed on peripheral blood, taken on day 0 of AZD1222 vaccination. The nucleotides are TGTGCCATCAGGGCAGCGGGAGATGAGCAGTTCTTC. Its translation reads: CAIRAAGDEQFF.